This entry lists 26 T cell receptor beta chains sequenced from one sample in a study of CD8 T cells in Susac syndrome. RNA amounts of about 0.5 to 1 ug underwent reverse transcription with random hexamers. Via MiXCR, TCRdb re-called the immunoSEQ multiplex PCR reads, giving one row per CDR3 protein. Counted here are some 160,000 distinct CDR3 sequences, 90% to 95% occurring once; the ten biggest clones make up 0.12%. Material: CD4+ T cells from PBMCs. These receptors originate from a human donor with Susac syndrome.

The chain links TRBV29-1 to TRBJ2-5, with D hard to call. Between the trimmed V and J ends, which lost 4 bases and 4 bases, there was a span of 4 bases. This CDR3 has 10 residues. Germline lookup yields CDR1 SQVTM and CDR2 ANQGSEA. In DNA, the CDR3 is TGCAGCGTTGCGACAGAGACCCAGTACTTC. It translates to CSVATETQYF.

CDR3 sequence: CASSLDSSQETQYF. As DNA, the CDR3 is TGTGCCAGCAGCTTAGACAGTTCCCAAGAGACCCAGTACTTC. The rearrangement links TRBV7-2 to TRBJ2-5; no clear D. The CDR3 totals 14 residues. With 1 base removed from V and 1 base from J, the gap between germline ends came to 7 bases. CDR1 SGHTA and CDR2 FQGNSA come from the germline V gene.

This chain connects TRBV5-1 to TRBJ1-2; 7 positions match TRBD1. The CDR3 loop spans 15 amino acids. V lost 4 bases to trimming and J lost 2 bases; unmatched junction nucleotides: 8. Per germline, CDR1 SGHRS and CDR2 YFSETQ. The CDR3 region is CASSPVTGLNYGYTF. The CDR3, as DNA: TGCGCCAGCAGCCCGGTGACAGGGCTAAACTATGGCTACACCTTC.

The genes are TRBV7-2 and TRBJ1-5; 8 nucleotides match TRBD1. Germline V CDR1 and CDR2: SGHTA, FQGNSA. This CDR3 comprises 18 residues. Trimming removed 4 bases from V and 0 bases from J; junction bases left unmatched: 11. The CDR3 region is CASSSGTRQGLSNQPQHF. In nucleotides, the CDR3 is TGTGCCAGCAGCTCAGGCACGCGACAGGGGCTTAGCAATCAGCCCCAGCATTTT.

In DNA form, the CDR3 reads TGTGCCAGCAGCTACGGGGCCTCCTACGAGCAGTACTTC. Residues: CASSYGASYEQYF. V usage is TRBV12-3 or TRBV12-4 and J usage is TRBJ2-7; D possibly uses TRBD1 or TRBD2 (5 bases each). This CDR3 region has 13 residues. Deletions cut 6 bases from V and 0 bases from J, with 9 bases between.

CDR3 loop: CASRALAGGSDTQYF. The CDR3 DNA follows: TGTGCCAGCAGGGCGCTAGCGGGGGGTTCAGATACGCAGTATTTT. V usage is TRBV6-4 and J usage is TRBJ2-3, with TRBD2 matching over 11 bases. This CDR3 spans 15 amino acids. Trimming took 6 bases from V and 4 from J; bases not matched to a gene: 6. Germline V gene sequence: CDR1 MRHNA, CDR2 SNTAGT.

The genes are TRBV7-9 and TRBJ2-7; 12 nucleotides align to TRBD2. The germline gives CDR1 SEHNR, CDR2 FQNEAQ (reference sequence). The CDR3 length is 18 residues. V trimming: 5 bases; J trimming: 4 bases; junction bases outside the gene matches: 15. The CDR3, as DNA: TGTGCCAGCAGCCCGCTAGCGGGGGGGCCAGGTGCGGTATACGAGCAGTACTTC. This codes for CASSPLAGGPGAVYEQYF.

The V and J genes are TRBV6-6 and TRBJ2-3; D ambiguous. Between the trimmed V and J ends, which lost 2 bases and 10 bases, there was a span of 10 bases. This CDR3 contains 12 residues. From germline, CDR1 is MNHNY and CDR2 SVGAGI (reference sequence). The CDR3 region is CASSYPLEAQYF. DNA of the CDR3: TGTGCCAGCAGTTACCCTCTAGAGGCGCAGTATTTT.

The chain has TRBV7-9 and TRBJ1-4; D possibly corresponds to TRBD1 (6 bases). The CDR3 covers 16 residues. Trimming removed 2 bases from V and 2 bases from J, with 12 bases in between. From germline, CDR1 is SEHNR and CDR2 FQNEAQ (reference sequence). CDR3 DNA sequence: TGTGCCAGCAGCTTACTTCCACAGGGCACTAATGAAAAACTGTTTTTT. Translating it yields CASSLLPQGTNEKLFF.

The V and J genes are TRBV19 and TRBJ1-1; the D gene is possibly TRBD1 (5 bases). Germline V gene data show CDR1 as LNHDA and CDR2 as SQIVND (reference sequence). The ends were cut back, 3 bases at V and 4 bases at J, with 12 bases in the middle. CDR3 size: 14 residues. The CDR3 DNA follows: TGTGCCAGTAGTATGCGGGGCAGCGGCACTGAAGCTTTCTTT. This gives the protein CASSMRGSGTEAFF.

CDR3 amino acids: CAWHPGGQGGYTF. DNA for the CDR3: TGTGCCTGGCACCCAGGGGGTCAGGGTGGCTACACCTTC. The rearrangement links TRBV30 to TRBJ1-2; TRBD1 matches at 7 bases. The CDR3 is made up of 13 amino acids. V lost 5 bases and J lost 7; bases outside the gene matches: 10. Germline CDR1 GTSNPN, CDR2 SVGIG (reference sequence).

V is TRBV10-3 and J is TRBJ2-1; possible D gene TRBD1, 6 bases. CDR1 ENHRY and CDR2 SYGVKD come from the germline V gene. Trimming removed 6 bases at V and 6 bases at J, with 18 bases between. This CDR3 region has 15 residues. DNA for the CDR3: TGTGCCATCAGGCCTCGTTTGGGGGCGAGCAATGAGCAGTTCTTC. Protein: CAIRPRLGASNEQFF.

The chain uses TRBV10-3 and TRBJ2-7; 10 bases match TRBD2. Germline V CDR1 and CDR2: ENHRY, SYGVKD. The ends lost 2 bases at V and 2 bases at J; junction bases unmatched: 12. The CDR3 extends over 18 amino acids. In DNA, the CDR3 is TGTGCCATCAGTGAGCCGAATAAACCTAGCGGGGGAACCTACGAGCAGTACTTC. Protein: CAISEPNKPSGGTYEQYF.

The chain couples TRBV7-2 to TRBJ2-4; D is undetermined. The CDR3 extends over 13 amino acids. Trimming took off 3 bases at V and 7 bases at J, with 10 bases between the two ends. Germline values: CDR1 SGHTA, CDR2 FQGNSA. CDR3: CASSFIHLNIQYF. CDR3 nucleotide sequence: TGTGCCAGCAGCTTCATCCACTTGAACATTCAGTACTTC.

This chain joins TRBV15 and TRBJ2-1, with 11 bases aligning to TRBD2. Germline CDR1 LNHNV, CDR2 YYDKDF (reference sequence). After removal of 3 bases from V and 4 bases from J, the junction contained 5 bases not matched to a gene. CDR3 size: 16 residues. The chain's CDR3 is CATSSSGTSGYNEQFF. CDR3 DNA sequence: TGTGCCACCAGCAGTTCCGGGACTAGCGGATACAATGAGCAGTTCTTC.

This clonotype was counted a few times. The chain carries TRBV4-1 and TRBJ2-2; TRBD1 matches 9 bases. CDR3 length: 16 residues. Germline CDR1 reads MGHRA; CDR2 reads YSYEKL. V was pared by 4 bases and J by 5 bases, with 8 bases of the junction left unmatched. The DNA of the CDR3 is TGCGCCAGCAGCCCCATACGGGACAGGGTTACCGGGGAGCTGTTTTTT. It yields the protein CASSPIRDRVTGELFF.

CDR3 bases: TGTGCCAGCAGCGTAACCGGGACAGTAAACATTCAGTACTTC. This translates into CASSVTGTVNIQYF. The V gene is TRBV5-6, the J gene TRBJ2-4; 7 nucleotides match TRBD1. This CDR3 comprises 14 residues. Trimming cost V 4 bases and J 6 bases; bases outside gene matches: 7. Germline V gene lookup returns CDR1 SGHDT and CDR2 YYEEEE.

The chain has TRBV5-1 and TRBJ1-4, with TRBD1 matching over 9 bases. The CDR3 length is 15 residues. Per the germline V gene, CDR1 is SGHRS and CDR2 is YFSETQ. Unmatched junction bases numbered 5, after V lost 3 bases and J lost 5 bases. CDR3 amino acids: CASSWGQGGNEKLFF. CDR3 bases: TGCGCCAGCAGCTGGGGACAGGGAGGAAATGAAAAACTGTTTTTT.

J is TRBJ1-1 and V is TRBV19; 7 bases align to TRBD1. CDR1 is LNHDA and CDR2 is SQIVND in the germline V gene (reference sequence). The length of the CDR3 is 15 residues. Unmatched junction bases numbered 9, after V lost 4 bases and J lost 4 bases. The CDR3 region is CASSTPGGGSTEAFF. The DNA of the CDR3 is TGTGCCAGTAGTACCCCAGGGGGGGGGAGCACTGAAGCTTTCTTT.

V and J are TRBV20-1 and TRBJ2-3, with D possibly matching TRBD1 (5 bases). Per germline, CDR1 DFQATT and CDR2 SNEGSKA (reference sequence). The CDR3 length is 14 residues. Trimming took 7 bases from V and 6 from J, leaving 20 bases between them. This CDR3 reads CSVFDARSGDTQYF. The CDR3 DNA follows: TGCAGTGTTTTTGATGCTAGATCAGGGGATACGCAGTATTTT.

This sequence joins TRBV3-1 and TRBJ1-5; D call uncertain. The CDR3 extends over 14 amino acids. Germline lookup yields CDR1 LGHDT and CDR2 YNNKEL (reference sequence). Trimming cost V 1 base and J 3 bases, with 7 bases left between them. CDR3 coding DNA: TGTGCCAGCAGCCAAGGCGGAGACAATCAGCCCCAGCATTTT. This encodes CASSQGGDNQPQHF.

The chain recombines TRBV7-9 with TRBJ2-7; TRBD1 is a possible D gene (5 bases). Between the trimmed V and J ends, which lost 5 bases and 3 bases, there was a span of 11 bases. Germline CDR1 SEHNR, CDR2 FQNEAQ (reference sequence). This CDR3 is built from 13 residues. The DNA for the CDR3 is TGTGCCAGCAGCCTTCAGGGAAACTACGAGCAGTACTTC. It yields the protein CASSLQGNYEQYF. Combining the CDR3 with reference TRBV7-9 and TRBJ2-7 gives the whole variable domain DTGVSQNPRHKITKRGQNVTFRCDPISEHNRLYWYRQTLGQGPEFLTYFQNEAQLEKSRLLSDRFSAERPKGSFSTLEIQRTEQGDSAMYLCASSLQGNYEQYFGPGTRLTVT.

The CDR3 DNA follows: TGTGCCATCAGCGATAAGAAGAGAGCCACCTACGAGCAGTACTTC. It yields the protein CAISDKKRATYEQYF. This rearrangement joins TRBV10-3 to TRBJ2-7; unclear D gene. Looked up from germline, CDR1 is ENHRY and CDR2 is SYGVKD. The CDR3 totals 15 residues. Trimming stripped 6 bases from V and 2 bases from J, with 17 bases between.

This chain joins TRBV11-2 and TRBJ1-5; 9 bases agree with TRBD1. The CDR3 length is 18 residues. Germline assignment: CDR1 SGHAT and CDR2 FQNNGV. J lost 0 bases, V lost 5 bases, and 11 bases had no gene match. The DNA of the CDR3 is TGTGCCAGCAGCCCAACTGGGACAGGGACATATAGCAATCAGCCCCAGCATTTT. Translation: CASSPTGTGTYSNQPQHF. Using reference TRBV11-2 and TRBJ1-5 for the parts outside the CDR3, the full variable domain is EAGVAQSPRYKIIEKRQSVAFWCNPISGHATLYWYQQILGQGPKLLIQFQNNGVVDDSQLPKDRFSAERLKGVDSTLKIQPAKLEDSAVYLCASSPTGTGTYSNQPQHFGDGTRLSIL.

The V gene is TRBV7-2, the J gene TRBJ2-3, with D tentatively TRBD1 (5 bases). The V gene's germline CDR1 is SGHTA and CDR2 FQGNSA. The V end was cut by 4 bases, the J end by 5 bases, with 16 bases between. This CDR3 region has 15 residues. CDR3 sequence (DNA): TGTGCCAGCAGCTCCGGACATCGGGCGGAAGATACGCAGTATTTT. Amino acids: CASSSGHRAEDTQYF.

The V gene is TRBV5-4, the J gene TRBJ1-2; 8 bases agree with TRBD1. J gave up 8 bases and V 4 bases, and 10 bases lay outside the gene matches. CDR1 is SGHNT and CDR2 is YYREEE in the germline V gene (reference sequence). The CDR3 extends over 14 amino acids. The CDR3 region is CASSSVGQGNGYTF. The CDR3 coding sequence is TGTGCCAGCAGCAGTGTCGGACAGGGAAACGGCTACACCTTC.